This TCR beta chain was recorded in a study of CD8+ T cells in alopecia areata. Alopecia areata patients provided lesional scalp punch biopsies and peripheral blood, both collected for the study. Starting from PBMCs, sorting isolated CD4+ and CD8+ T cells. cDNA reverse transcribed from extracted RNA served as the sequencing template. Data came from immunoSEQ multiplex PCR; TCRdb stores just in-frame clones and leaves some out. The sample lists more than 95,000 clones, 47% occurring once. General study results and limits: Greater clonality was observed in lesional scalp samples, especially alopecia totalis/universalis, versus normal scalp. Patients shared TCRs less clearly than mice did, possibly owing to HLA.

A remark on this clone: Its antigen is not identified.

The receptor comes from a human donor with alopecia areata. The specimen was NKG2D-low CD8+ T cells sorted from blood.

The CDR3 spells CAWGRGAGLNTEAFF. DNA of the CDR3: TGTGCCTGGGGAAGGGGGGCCGGATTGAACACTGAAGCTTTCTTT. The chain has TRBV30 and TRBJ1-1; D might be TRBD1 (6 bases). CDR1 and CDR2 from the germline V gene are GTSNPN and SVGIG (reference sequence). CDR3 length: 15 amino acids. Between the trimmed V and J ends, which lost 5 bases and 0 bases, there was a span of 16 bases.